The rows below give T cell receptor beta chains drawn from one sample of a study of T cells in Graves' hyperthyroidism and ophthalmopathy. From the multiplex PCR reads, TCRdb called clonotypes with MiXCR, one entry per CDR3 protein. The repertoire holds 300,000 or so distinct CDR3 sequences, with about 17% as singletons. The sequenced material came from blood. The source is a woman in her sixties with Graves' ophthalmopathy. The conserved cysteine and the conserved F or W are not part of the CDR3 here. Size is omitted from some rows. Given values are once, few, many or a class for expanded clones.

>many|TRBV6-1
ASILQEYSNQPQH
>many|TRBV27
ASSLSRAQPQH
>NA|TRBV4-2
ASRQTETTNYGYT
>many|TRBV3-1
ASSQTGSEAF
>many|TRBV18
ASSPPVGETQY
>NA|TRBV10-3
AISESGTGELF
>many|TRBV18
ASSPPRETQY
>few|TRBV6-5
ASSYEGRKGSSEAF
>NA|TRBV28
ASSPAGEDSDPAY
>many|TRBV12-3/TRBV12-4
ASSLAFAGGSPLH